These 2 T cell receptor beta chains came from one sample sequenced in a study of metastatic and nonmetastatic thyroid tumors. Ahead of thyroid surgery, no patient had received treatment of any kind. TCRdb called clones again from the PCR reads with MiXCR. Seen here are roughly 9,200 clones, roughly 15% observed once, and the top ten hold 5.7%. Sequencing was done on a sample of blood. The receptor source for this set is a female donor with papillary thyroid cancer or a benign thyroid nodule (not recorded which). Some clones in this sample may be carry-over from other donors' samples.

This clone was detected ten times or more. This chain uses TRBV6-2 or TRBV6-3 with TRBJ2-7; D is uncertain. This CDR3 has 11 residues. Trimming cost V 2 bases and J 2 bases, with 1 base left between them. CDR1 and CDR2 from the germline V gene are MNHEY and SVGEGT. For the CDR3, the DNA is TGTGCCAGCAGTTACGCCTACGAGCAGTACTTC. It yields the protein CASSYAYEQYF.

The chain recombines TRBV28 with TRBJ1-1; the D is unclear. The CDR3 totals 12 residues. The germline gives CDR1 MDHEN, CDR2 SYDVKM. Trimming shortened V by 11 bases and J by 1 base, and 11 bases separated the two germline ends. CDR3 DNA: TGTGCCCATTCTGCGGAGAACACTGAAGCTTTCTTT. It is translated as CAHSAENTEAFF.